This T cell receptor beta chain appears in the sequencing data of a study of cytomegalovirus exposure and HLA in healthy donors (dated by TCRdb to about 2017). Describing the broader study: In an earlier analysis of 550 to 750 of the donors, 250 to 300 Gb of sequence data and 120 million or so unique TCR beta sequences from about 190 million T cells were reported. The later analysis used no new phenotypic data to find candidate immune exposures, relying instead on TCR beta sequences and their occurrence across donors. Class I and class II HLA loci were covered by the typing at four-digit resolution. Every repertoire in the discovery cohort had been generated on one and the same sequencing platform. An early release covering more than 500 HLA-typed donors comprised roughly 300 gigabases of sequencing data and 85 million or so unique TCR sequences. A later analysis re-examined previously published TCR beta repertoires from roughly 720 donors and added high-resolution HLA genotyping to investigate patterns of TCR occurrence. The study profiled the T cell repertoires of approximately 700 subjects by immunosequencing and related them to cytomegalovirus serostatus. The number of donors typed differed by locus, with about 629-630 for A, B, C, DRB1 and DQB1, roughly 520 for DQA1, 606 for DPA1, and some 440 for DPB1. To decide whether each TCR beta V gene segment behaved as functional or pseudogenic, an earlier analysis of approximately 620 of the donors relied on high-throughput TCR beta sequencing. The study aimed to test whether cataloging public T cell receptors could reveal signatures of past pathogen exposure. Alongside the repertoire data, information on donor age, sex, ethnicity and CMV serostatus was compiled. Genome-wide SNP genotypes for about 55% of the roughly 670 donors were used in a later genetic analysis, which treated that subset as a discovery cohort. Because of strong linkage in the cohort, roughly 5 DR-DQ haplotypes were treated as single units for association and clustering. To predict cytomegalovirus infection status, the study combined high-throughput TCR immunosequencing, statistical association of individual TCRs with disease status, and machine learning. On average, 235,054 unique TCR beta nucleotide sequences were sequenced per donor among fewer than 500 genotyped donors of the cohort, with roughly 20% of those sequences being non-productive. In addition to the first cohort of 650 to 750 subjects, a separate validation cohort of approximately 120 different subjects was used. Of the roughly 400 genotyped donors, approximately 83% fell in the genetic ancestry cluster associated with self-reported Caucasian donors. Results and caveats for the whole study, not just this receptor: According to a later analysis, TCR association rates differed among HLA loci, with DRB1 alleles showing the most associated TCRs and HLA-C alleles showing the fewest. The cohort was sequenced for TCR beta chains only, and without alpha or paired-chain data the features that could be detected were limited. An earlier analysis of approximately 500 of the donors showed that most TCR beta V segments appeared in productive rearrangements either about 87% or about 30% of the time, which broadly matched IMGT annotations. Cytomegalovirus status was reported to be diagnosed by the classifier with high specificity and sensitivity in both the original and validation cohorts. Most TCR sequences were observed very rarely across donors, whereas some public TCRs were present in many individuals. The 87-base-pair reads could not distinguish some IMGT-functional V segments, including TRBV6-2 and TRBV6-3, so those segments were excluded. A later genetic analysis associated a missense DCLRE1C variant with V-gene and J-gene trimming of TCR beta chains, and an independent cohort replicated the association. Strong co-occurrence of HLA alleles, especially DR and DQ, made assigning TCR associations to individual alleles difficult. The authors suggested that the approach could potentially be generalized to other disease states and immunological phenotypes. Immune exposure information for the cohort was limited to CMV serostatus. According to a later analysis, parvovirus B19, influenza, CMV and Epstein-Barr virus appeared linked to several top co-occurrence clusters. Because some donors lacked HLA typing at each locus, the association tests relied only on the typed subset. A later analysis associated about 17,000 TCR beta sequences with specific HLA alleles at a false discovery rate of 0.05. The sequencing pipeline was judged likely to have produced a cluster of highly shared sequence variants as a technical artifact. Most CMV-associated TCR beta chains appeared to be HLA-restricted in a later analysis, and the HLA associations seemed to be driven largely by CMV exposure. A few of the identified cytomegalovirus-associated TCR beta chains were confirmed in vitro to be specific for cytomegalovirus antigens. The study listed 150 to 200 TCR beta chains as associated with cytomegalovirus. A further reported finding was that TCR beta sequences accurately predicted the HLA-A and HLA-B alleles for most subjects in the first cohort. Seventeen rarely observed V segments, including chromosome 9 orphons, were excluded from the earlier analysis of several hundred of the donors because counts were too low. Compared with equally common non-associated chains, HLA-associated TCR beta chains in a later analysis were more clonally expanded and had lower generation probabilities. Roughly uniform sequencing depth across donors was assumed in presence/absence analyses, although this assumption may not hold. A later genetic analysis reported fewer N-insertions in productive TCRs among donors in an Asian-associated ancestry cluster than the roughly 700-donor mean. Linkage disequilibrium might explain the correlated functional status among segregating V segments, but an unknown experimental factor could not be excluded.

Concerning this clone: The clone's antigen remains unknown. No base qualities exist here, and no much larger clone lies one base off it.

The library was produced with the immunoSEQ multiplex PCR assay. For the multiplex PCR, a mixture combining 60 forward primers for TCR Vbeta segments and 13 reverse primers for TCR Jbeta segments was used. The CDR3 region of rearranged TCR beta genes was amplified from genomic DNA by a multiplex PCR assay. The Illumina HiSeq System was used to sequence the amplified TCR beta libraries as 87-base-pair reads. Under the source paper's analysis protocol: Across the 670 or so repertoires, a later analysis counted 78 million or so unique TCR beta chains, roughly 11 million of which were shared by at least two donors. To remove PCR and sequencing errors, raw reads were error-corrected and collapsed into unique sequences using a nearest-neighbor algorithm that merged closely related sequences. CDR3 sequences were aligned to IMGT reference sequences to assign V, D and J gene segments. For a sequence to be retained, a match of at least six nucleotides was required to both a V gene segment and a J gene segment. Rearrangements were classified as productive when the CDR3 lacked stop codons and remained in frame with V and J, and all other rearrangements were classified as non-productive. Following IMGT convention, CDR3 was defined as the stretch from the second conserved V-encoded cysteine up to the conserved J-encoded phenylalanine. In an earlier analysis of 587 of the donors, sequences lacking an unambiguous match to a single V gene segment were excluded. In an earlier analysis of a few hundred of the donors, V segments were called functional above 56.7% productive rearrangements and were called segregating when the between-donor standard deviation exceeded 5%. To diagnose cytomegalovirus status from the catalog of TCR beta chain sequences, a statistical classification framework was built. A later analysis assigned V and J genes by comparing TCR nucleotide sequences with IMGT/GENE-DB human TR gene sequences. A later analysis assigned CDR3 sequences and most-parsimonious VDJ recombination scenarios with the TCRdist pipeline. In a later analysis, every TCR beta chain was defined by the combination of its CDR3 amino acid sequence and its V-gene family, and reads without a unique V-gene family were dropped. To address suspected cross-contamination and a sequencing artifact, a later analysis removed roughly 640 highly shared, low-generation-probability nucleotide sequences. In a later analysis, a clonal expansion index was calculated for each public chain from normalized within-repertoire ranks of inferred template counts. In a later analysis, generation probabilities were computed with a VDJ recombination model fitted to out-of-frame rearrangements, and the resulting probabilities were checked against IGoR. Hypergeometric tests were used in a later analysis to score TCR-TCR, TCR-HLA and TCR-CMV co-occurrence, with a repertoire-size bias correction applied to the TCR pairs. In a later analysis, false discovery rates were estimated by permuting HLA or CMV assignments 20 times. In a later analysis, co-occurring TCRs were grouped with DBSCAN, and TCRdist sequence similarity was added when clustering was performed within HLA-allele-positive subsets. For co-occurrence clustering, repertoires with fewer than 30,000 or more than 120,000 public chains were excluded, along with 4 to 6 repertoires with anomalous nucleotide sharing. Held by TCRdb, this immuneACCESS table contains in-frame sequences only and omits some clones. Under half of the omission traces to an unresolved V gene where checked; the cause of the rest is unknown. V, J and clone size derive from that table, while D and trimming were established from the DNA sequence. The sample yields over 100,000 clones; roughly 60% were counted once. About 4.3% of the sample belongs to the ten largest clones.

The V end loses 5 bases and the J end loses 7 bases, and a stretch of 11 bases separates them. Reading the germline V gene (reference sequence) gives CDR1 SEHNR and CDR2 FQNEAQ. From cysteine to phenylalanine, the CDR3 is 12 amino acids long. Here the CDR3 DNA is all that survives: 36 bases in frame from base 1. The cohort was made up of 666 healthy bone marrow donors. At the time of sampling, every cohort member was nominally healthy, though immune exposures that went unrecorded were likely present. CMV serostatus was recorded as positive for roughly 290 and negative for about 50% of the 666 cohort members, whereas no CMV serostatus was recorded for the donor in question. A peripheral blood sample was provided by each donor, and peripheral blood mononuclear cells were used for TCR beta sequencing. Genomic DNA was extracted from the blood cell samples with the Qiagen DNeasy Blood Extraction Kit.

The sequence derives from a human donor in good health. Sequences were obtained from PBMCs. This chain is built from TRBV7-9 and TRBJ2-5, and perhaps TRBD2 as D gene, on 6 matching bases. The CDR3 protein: CASSRQGGTQYF. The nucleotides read TGTGCCAGCAGCAGGCAGGGAGGGACCCAGTACTTC.